A selection of T cell receptor beta chains follows, all from one sample in a study of shared clonotypes between healthy human individuals. Profiled with immunoSEQ multiplex PCR; TCRdb holds only in-frame clones, not every one. The data show about 480,000 clones, approximately 85% seen once. The sample taken for sequencing was PBMCs. These receptors came from a woman between 40 and 50 years old in good health. Some clones in this sample may be carry-over from other donors' samples. CDR3s include the opening cysteine and the closing phenylalanine or tryptophan. A D gene is named only where the DNA matches it firmly. A row's size may be missing; if present it is once, few, many or a size class.

d_gene	v_gene	abundance	j_gene	CDR3aa	CDR3nt
.	TRBV6-5	once	TRBJ2-7	CASSWHRRTYSYEQYF	TGTGCCAGCAGTTGGCACAGGAGGACTTACTCCTACGAGCAGTACTTC
TRBD2	TRBV6-4	.	TRBJ2-1	CASSDSASGGYNEQFF	TGTGCCAGCAGTGACTCTGCTAGCGGGGGATACAATGAGCAGTTCTTC
.	TRBV7-8	.	TRBJ2-7	CASTLGYEQYF	TGTGCCAGCACCCTTGGCTACGAGCAGTACTTC
.	TRBV5-1	.	TRBJ2-3	CASSSGGSDTQYF	TGCGCCAGCAGTTCCGGGGGATCAGATACGCAGTATTTT
.	TRBV7-2	.	TRBJ2-2	CASSFGYGGELFF	TGTGCCAGCAGCTTTGGGTACGGCGGGGAGCTGTTTTTT
.	TRBV2	.	TRBJ2-7	CASRGDSNYEQYF	TGTGCCAGCAGGGGGGACTCGAACTACGAGCAGTACTTC
TRBD2	TRBV5-1	.	TRBJ2-3	CASSSGLAGGTDTQYF	TGCGCCAGCAGCTCGGGACTAGCGGGGGGCACAGATACGCAGTATTTT
.	TRBV19	.	TRBJ2-7	CASTPGDRDYEQYF	TGTGCCAGTACCCCGGGGGACAGAGACTACGAGCAGTACTTC
TRBD2	TRBV19	.	TRBJ2-1	CASSLSGSGRGEQFF	TGTGCCAGTAGTCTCAGCGGGAGTGGAAGAGGTGAGCAGTTCTTC
TRBD1	TRBV27	.	TRBJ1-5	CASSSGTGVNQPQHF	TGTGCCAGCAGTTCCGGGACAGGGGTAAATCAGCCCCAGCATTTT
.	TRBV27	.	TRBJ2-7	CASSLGGARYEQYF	TGTGCCAGCAGTTTAGGGGGGGCCCGCTACGAGCAGTACTTC
TRBD1	TRBV27	.	TRBJ2-7	CASSTSTGQGAPYEQYF	TGTGCCAGCAGTACATCAACCGGACAGGGGGCCCCCTACGAGCAGTACTTC
.	TRBV2	.	TRBJ1-4	CASSELAATNEKLFF	TGTGCCAGCAGTGAATTGGCTGCAACTAATGAAAAACTGTTTTTT
TRBD1	TRBV6-1	.	TRBJ2-7	CASIQGAEQYF	TGTGCCAGCATCCAGGGGGCCGAGCAGTACTTC
.	TRBV29-1	.	TRBJ2-4	CSVRAGVASDIQYF	TGCAGCGTTAGGGCCGGGGTAGCCTCGGACATTCAGTACTTC
.	TRBV30	.	TRBJ1-2	CALGQHNYGYTF	TGTGCTTTAGGGCAGCACAACTATGGCTACACCTTC
.	TRBV6-1	.	TRBJ2-1	CASSVSGSSYNEQFF	TGTGCCAGCAGTGTTAGCGGAAGCTCCTACAATGAGCAGTTCTTC
.	TRBV5-1	.	TRBJ2-2	CASSLLARVSAGELFF	TGCGCCAGCAGCTTGTTGGCCAGGGTCTCAGCCGGGGAGCTGTTTTTT
TRBD2	TRBV9	.	TRBJ2-7	CASSVPYKGRAPYEQYF	TGTGCCAGCAGCGTCCCGTACAAGGGGAGGGCCCCCTACGAGCAGTACTTC
.	TRBV27	.	TRBJ2-6	CASSLAGANVLTF	TGTGCCAGCAGTTTAGCTGGGGCCAACGTCCTGACTTTC
.	TRBV11-1	.	TRBJ2-1	CASSSRGSLRGNEQFF	TGTGCCAGCAGCTCCCGGGGTAGCCTTAGAGGTAATGAGCAGTTCTTC
.	TRBV14	.	TRBJ2-3	CASSIYKSTDTQYF	TGTGCCAGCAGCATTTACAAAAGCACAGATACGCAGTATTTT
.	TRBV4-3	.	TRBJ2-7	CASSQEGPTGQIQAYEQYF	TGCGCCAGCAGCCAAGAAGGCCCCACCGGGCAGATCCAAGCCTACGAGCAGTACTTC
.	TRBV4-2	.	TRBJ1-2	CASSPGKGPSGDYGYTF	TGTGCCAGCAGCCCAGGTAAAGGCCCGTCAGGGGACTATGGCTACACCTTC
TRBD2	TRBV5-4	.	TRBJ2-3	CASSLDTGRALTDTQYF	TGTGCCAGCAGCTTGGATACCGGGAGGGCCCTCACAGATACGCAGTATTTT
TRBD2	TRBV10-3	.	TRBJ2-1	CATTRLAEYNEQFF	TGTGCCACCACCCGGCTAGCGGAATACAATGAGCAGTTCTTC
.	TRBV10-3	.	TRBJ2-2	CAISESRGAGELFF	TGTGCCATCAGTGAGTCGCGGGGTGCGGGGGAGCTGTTTTTT
TRBD1	TRBV5-5	.	TRBJ1-2	CASFNPTGVVYGYTF	TGTGCCAGCTTTAACCCCACAGGGGTCGTCTATGGCTACACCTTC
.	TRBV5-1	.	TRBJ2-1	CASKFGQRNNEQFF	TGCGCCAGCAAGTTTGGACAGCGAAATAATGAGCAGTTCTTC
TRBD1	TRBV18	few	TRBJ2-7	CASSQGQGATGYEQYF	TGTGCCAGCTCCCAAGGACAGGGGGCGACAGGCTACGAGCAGTACTTC
.	TRBV6-6	.	TRBJ2-3	CASSGRYTQYF	TGTGCCAGCAGCGGCCGTTATACGCAGTATTTT
.	TRBV5-1	.	TRBJ2-3	CASSYGPTNGPDTQYF	TGCGCCAGCAGCTACGGCCCGACTAACGGCCCAGATACGCAGTATTTT
.	TRBV7-3	.	TRBJ2-1	CASSPQHLQNNEQFF	TGTGCCAGCAGCCCCCAACACCTCCAGAACAATGAGCAGTTCTTC
.	TRBV18	.	TRBJ1-4	CASSPRQTNEKLFF	TGTGCCAGCTCACCACGACAGACTAATGAAAAACTGTTTTTT
TRBD2	TRBV4-3	.	TRBJ2-3	CASSPLAGETDTQYF	TGCGCCAGCAGCCCCCTGGCGGGAGAGACAGATACGCAGTATTTT
.	TRBV6-6	few	TRBJ2-5	CASRGVSGYQETQYF	TGTGCCAGCAGGGGAGTCAGCGGCTACCAAGAGACCCAGTACTTC
.	TRBV27	.	TRBJ1-2	CASSSLARQGYYGYTF	TGTGCCAGCAGTTCATTGGCCCGCCAAGGGTACTATGGCTACACCTTC
.	TRBV7-9	few	TRBJ1-4	CASSLAGKLFF	TGTGCCAGCAGCTTAGCCGGAAAACTGTTTTTT
TRBD2	TRBV28	.	TRBJ2-7	CASSFTSGSSYEQYF	TGTGCCAGCAGTTTCACTAGCGGGAGCTCCTACGAGCAGTACTTC
.	TRBV5-1	.	TRBJ1-2	CASSWGSYRESEGYTF	TGCGCCAGCAGCTGGGGAAGTTACAGGGAGAGTGAGGGCTACACCTTC
.	TRBV6-4	.	TRBJ1-2	CASSDQRWTPIRYYGYTF	TGTGCCAGCAGCGACCAGAGGTGGACCCCCATCCGTTACTATGGCTACACCTTC
TRBD1	TRBV19	.	TRBJ1-5	CASSQGQGGYHF	TGTGCCAGTAGTCAAGGACAGGGGGGGTATCATTTT
.	TRBV29-1	few	TRBJ1-4	CSVLRDREKLFF	TGCAGCGTTTTGAGGGATCGTGAAAAACTGTTTTTT
.	TRBV11-3	.	TRBJ1-1	CASSLDRATEAFF	TGTGCCAGCAGCTTAGACCGGGCCACTGAAGCTTTCTTT
TRBD1	TRBV6-1	.	TRBJ2-6	CASSARQGYSSGANVLTF	TGTGCCAGCAGTGCAAGACAGGGCTACAGCTCTGGGGCCAACGTCCTGACTTTC
.	TRBV15	.	TRBJ1-5	CATSAGSGNQPQHF	TGTGCCACCAGCGCAGGGAGTGGCAATCAGCCCCAGCATTTT
.	TRBV6-1	.	TRBJ2-5	CASTPGGFSETQYF	TGTGCCAGCACACCTGGGGGTTTCTCAGAGACCCAGTACTTC
TRBD1	TRBV5-4	many	TRBJ1-2	CASSLGQGQLGYTF	TGTGCCAGCAGCTTGGGACAGGGTCAGCTGGGCTACACCTTC
.	TRBV6-1	many	TRBJ1-2	CASSLRTAETGYTF	TGTGCCAGCAGCCTGAGGACCGCAGAAACGGGCTACACCTTC
TRBD1	TRBV14	.	TRBJ2-5	CASNSGTGGRETQYF	TGTGCCAGCAACTCCGGGACAGGGGGCCGGGAGACCCAGTACTTC
TRBD1	TRBV5-5	.	TRBJ2-5	CASSLGQGFAGETQYF	TGTGCCAGCAGCTTGGGACAGGGGTTCGCCGGGGAGACCCAGTACTTC